This T cell receptor (beta chain) emerged from a study of T cell responses to AZD1222 COVID-19 vaccine. With 2 bases clipped from V and 2 bases from J, the junction kept 2 bases outside the gene matches. The CDR3 covers 16 residues. Looked up from germline, CDR1 is LNHDA and CDR2 is SQIVND (reference sequence). Profiled with immunoSEQ multiplex PCR; TCRdb holds only in-frame clones, not every one. The data show under 200,000 clones, approximately 90% seen once. This clonotype was obtained from an adult in good health. The V gene is TRBV19, the J gene TRBJ2-2, with 10 bases fitting TRBD2. Sequencing used peripheral blood, obtained on day 0 of AZD1222 vaccination. This chain's CDR3 is CASSIPSGSNTGELFF. CDR3 nucleotide sequence: TGTGCCAGTAGTATACCTAGCGGGAGTAACACCGGGGAGCTGTTTTTT.